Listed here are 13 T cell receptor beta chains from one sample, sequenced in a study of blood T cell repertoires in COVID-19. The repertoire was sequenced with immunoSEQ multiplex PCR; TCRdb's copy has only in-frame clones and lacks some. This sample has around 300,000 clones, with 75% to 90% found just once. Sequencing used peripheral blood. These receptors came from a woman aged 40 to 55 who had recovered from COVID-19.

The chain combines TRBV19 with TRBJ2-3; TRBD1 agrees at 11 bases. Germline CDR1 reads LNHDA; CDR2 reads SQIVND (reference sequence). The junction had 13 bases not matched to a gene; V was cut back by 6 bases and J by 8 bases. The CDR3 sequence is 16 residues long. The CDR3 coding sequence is TGTGCCAGTAGCCCGGACAGGGGGCTAGCTGGGGCTACGCAGTATTTT. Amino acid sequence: CASSPDRGLAGATQYF.

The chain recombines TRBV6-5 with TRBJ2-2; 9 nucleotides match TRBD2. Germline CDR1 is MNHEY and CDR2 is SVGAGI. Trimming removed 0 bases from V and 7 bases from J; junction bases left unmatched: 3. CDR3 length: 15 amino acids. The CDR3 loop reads CASSYSGTSRGELFF. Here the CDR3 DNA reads TGTGCCAGCAGTTACTCCGGGACTAGCCGCGGGGAGCTGTTTTTT.

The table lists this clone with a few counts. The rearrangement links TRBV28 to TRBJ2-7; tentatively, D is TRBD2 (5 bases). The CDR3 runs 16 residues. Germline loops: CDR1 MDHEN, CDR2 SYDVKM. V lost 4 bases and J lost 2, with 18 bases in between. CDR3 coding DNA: TGTGCCAGCAGTTCCCCCCCTGCCGGGAACGCCTACGAGCAGTACTTC. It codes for CASSSPPAGNAYEQYF.

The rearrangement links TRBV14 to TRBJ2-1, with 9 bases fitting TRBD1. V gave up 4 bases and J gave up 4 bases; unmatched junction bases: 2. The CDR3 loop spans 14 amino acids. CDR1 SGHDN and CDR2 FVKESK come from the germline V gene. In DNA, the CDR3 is TGTGCCAGCAGCCCGGGACAGGGTTACAATGAGCAGTTCTTC. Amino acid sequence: CASSPGQGYNEQFF.

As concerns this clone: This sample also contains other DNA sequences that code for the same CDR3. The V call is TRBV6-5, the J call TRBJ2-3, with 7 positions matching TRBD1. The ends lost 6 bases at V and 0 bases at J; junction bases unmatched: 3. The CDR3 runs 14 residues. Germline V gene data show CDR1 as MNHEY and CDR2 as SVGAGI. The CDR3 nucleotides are TGTGCCAGCAGAGACAGGGTCAGCACAGATACGCAGTATTTT. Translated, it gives CASRDRVSTDTQYF.

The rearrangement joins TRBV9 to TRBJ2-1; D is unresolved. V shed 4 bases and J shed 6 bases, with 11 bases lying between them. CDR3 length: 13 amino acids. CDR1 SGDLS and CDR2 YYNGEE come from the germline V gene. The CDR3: CASSSPLGNEQFF. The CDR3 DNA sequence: TGTGCCAGCAGCTCACCCCTCGGCAATGAGCAGTTCTTC.

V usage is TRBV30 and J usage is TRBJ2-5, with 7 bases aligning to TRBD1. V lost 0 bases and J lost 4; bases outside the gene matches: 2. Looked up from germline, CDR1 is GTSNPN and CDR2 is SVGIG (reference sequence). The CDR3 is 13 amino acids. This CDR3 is CAWSVGDRETQYF. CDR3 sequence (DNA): TGTGCCTGGAGTGTGGGGGACAGAGAGACCCAGTACTTC.

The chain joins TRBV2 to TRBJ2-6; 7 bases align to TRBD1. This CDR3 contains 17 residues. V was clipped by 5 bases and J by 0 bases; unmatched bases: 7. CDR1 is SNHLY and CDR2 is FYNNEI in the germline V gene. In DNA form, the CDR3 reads TGTGCCAGCAGTTTGGGGACAGTCTCCTCTGGGGCCAACGTCCTGACTTTC. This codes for CASSLGTVSSGANVLTF. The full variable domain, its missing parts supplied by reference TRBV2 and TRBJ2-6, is EPEVTQTPSHQVTQMGQEVILRCVPISNHLYFYWYRQILGQKVEFLVSFYNNEISEKSEIFDDQFSVERPDGSNFTLKIRSTKLEDSAMYFCASSLGTVSSGANVLTFGAGSRLTVL.

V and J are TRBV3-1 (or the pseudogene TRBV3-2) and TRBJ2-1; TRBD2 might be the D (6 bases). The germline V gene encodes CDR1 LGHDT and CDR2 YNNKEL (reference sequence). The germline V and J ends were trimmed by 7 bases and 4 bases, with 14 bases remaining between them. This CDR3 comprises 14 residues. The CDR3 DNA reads TGTGCCAGCAAGGACGGGAGCCTGTACAATGAGCAGTTCTTC. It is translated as CASKDGSLYNEQFF.

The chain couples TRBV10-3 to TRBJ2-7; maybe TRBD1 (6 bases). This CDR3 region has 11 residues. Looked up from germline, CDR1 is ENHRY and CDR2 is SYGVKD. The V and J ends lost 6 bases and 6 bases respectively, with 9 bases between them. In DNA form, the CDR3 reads TGTGCCATCAGGGAAGGGGGCGAGCAGTACTTC. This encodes CAIREGGEQYF.

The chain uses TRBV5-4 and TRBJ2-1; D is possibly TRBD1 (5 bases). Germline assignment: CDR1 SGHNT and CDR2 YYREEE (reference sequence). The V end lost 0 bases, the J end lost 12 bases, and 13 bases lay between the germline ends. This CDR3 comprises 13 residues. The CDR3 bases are TGTGCCAGCAGCTTGGTTTCCGACAGAGGGCAGTTCTTC. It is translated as CASSLVSDRGQFF.

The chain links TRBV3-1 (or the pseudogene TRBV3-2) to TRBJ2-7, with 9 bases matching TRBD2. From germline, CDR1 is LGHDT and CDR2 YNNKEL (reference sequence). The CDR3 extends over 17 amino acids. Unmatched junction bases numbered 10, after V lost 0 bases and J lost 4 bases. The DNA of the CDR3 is TGTGCCAGCAGCCAAGAGCTTCCCGGGACTAGCTCTTACGAGCAGTACTTC. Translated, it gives CASSQELPGTSSYEQYF.

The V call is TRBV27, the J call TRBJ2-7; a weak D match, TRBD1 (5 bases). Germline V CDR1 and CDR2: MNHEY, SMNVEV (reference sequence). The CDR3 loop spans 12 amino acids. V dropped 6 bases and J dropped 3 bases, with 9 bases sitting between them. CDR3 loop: CASRSGIYEQYF. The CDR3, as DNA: TGTGCCAGCAGGTCAGGGATCTACGAGCAGTACTTC.